This is a list of T cell receptor beta chains from one sample in a study of T cells in Graves' hyperthyroidism and ophthalmopathy. MiXCR was run by TCRdb on the multiplex PCR reads, yielding one entry per CDR3 protein. The sample contains roughly 290,000 distinct CDR3 sequences, around 15% of which appear only once. The sequenced sample was blood. These receptors came from a woman aged 55-70 years with Graves' ophthalmopathy. Both conserved end residues are part of each CDR3. The D gene is left open where the match is weak. Clone size is stated in some rows and not others, as once, few, many or a class when expanded.

J | V | D | size | CDR3 | DNA
TRBJ2-3 | TRBV14 | . | . | CASSQTVGFTDTQYF | TGTGCCAGCAGCCAAACTGTGGGGTTCACAGATACGCAGTATTTT
TRBJ2-7 | TRBV5-1 | . | few | CASSLAGRAYEQYF | TGCGCCAGCAGCTTGGCCGGCAGGGCGTACGAGCAGTACTTC
TRBJ2-5 | TRBV20-1 | . | many | CSARDLRTGETQYF | TGCAGTGCTAGAGATCTTCGGACGGGTGAGACCCAGTACTTC
TRBJ2-3 | TRBV29-1 | . | few | CSVARGLRDTQYF | TGCAGCGTTGCCCGGGGCTTACGGGATACGCAGTATTTT
TRBJ2-7 | TRBV5-6 | . | . | CASSLGVQGRQYF | TGTGCCAGCAGCTTGGGGGTGCAGGGCCGGCAGTACTTC
TRBJ2-7 | TRBV19 | . | few | CASSSQGAHEQYF | TGTGCCAGTAGTTCCCAGGGAGCCCACGAGCAGTACTTC
TRBJ2-1 | TRBV5-1 | . | many | CASSLLFPGGGFHVEQFF | TGCGCCAGCAGCTTGTTGTTCCCGGGGGGCGGTTTTCACGTTGAGCAGTTCTTC
TRBJ1-4 | TRBV5-1 | . | . | CASSFMPPTDNEKLFF | TGCGCCAGCAGCTTTATGCCACCGACAGATAATGAAAAACTGTTTTTT
TRBJ1-1 | TRBV10-3 | TRBD1 | many | CAISTTGVSTEAFF | TGTGCCATCAGTACTACAGGGGTTAGCACTGAAGCTTTCTTT
TRBJ1-1 | TRBV12-3/TRBV12-4 | TRBD1 | many | CASSLVHRGNTEAFF | TGTGCCAGCAGTTTAGTGCACAGGGGGAACACTGAAGCTTTCTTT
TRBJ1-2 | TRBV19 | TRBD1 | few | CASKNTGGVIRYGYTF | TGTGCCAGTAAGAACACAGGGGGCGTCATTCGATATGGCTACACCTTC
TRBJ2-7 | TRBV5-1 | TRBD2 | many | CASSLWLAGVHPSYEQYF | TGCGCCAGCAGCTTGTGGCTAGCGGGGGTTCACCCCTCCTACGAGCAGTACTTC
TRBJ2-5 | TRBV20-1 | TRBD1 | few | CSASEGGTGGFSGDF | TGCAGTGCTTCAGAGGGTGGGACAGGGGGATTCTCCGGTGACTTC
TRBJ2-6 | TRBV7-2 | TRBD1 | few | CASSLTGPRSGANVLTF | TGTGCCAGCAGCTTGACAGGGCCCCGCTCTGGGGCCAACGTCCTGACTTTC
TRBJ2-3 | TRBV4-3 | . | . | CASSPSRARTQYF | TGCGCCAGCAGCCCCTCCCGAGCCCGGACGCAGTATTTT
TRBJ1-4 | TRBV5-6 | . | many | CASGRRAASAEKLFF | TGTGCCAGCGGGCGGCGGGCAGCCTCGGCTGAAAAACTGTTTTTT
TRBJ1-1 | TRBV18 | . | many | CASSGQANTEAFF | TGTGCCAGCTCAGGGCAGGCGAACACTGAAGCTTTCTTT
TRBJ2-5 | TRBV28 | . | many | CASSLIAFSGSVQETQYF | TGTGCCAGCAGTTTAATCGCCTTTAGCGGATCCGTCCAAGAGACCCAGTACTTC
TRBJ2-1 | TRBV6-1 | . | few | CASSLGHLSSYNEQFF | TGTGCCAGCAGCCTCGGACATTTAAGCTCCTACAATGAGCAGTTCTTC
TRBJ1-5 | TRBV27 | TRBD1 | few | CASKYSDRVDQPQHF | TGTGCCAGCAAATATTCGGACAGGGTGGATCAGCCCCAGCATTTT
TRBJ1-2 | TRBV6-5 | . | many | CASSYSDRPNYGYTF | TGTGCCAGCAGTTACTCTGACAGACCTAACTATGGCTACACCTTC
TRBJ1-1 | TRBV7-2 | . | many | CASSLVRALNTEAFF | TGTGCCAGCAGCTTAGTGAGAGCCCTGAACACTGAAGCTTTCTTT
TRBJ1-2 | TRBV15 | . | few | CATSRGDSGGYTF | TGTGCCACCAGCAGAGGAGACTCAGGGGGCTACACCTTC
TRBJ1-5 | TRBV12-5 | . | many | CASGVDSENQPQHF | TGTGCTAGTGGCGTCGACAGCGAGAATCAGCCCCAGCATTTT
TRBJ2-1 | TRBV10-3 | TRBD2 | many | CAISAPQREIRDEQFF | TGTGCCATCAGTGCCCCTCAGCGGGAGATCCGCGATGAGCAGTTCTTC
TRBJ2-7 | TRBV6-1 | . | many | CASTPGRHVGYEQYF | TGTGCCAGCACTCCCGGTCGGCACGTGGGCTACGAGCAGTACTTC
TRBJ2-3 | TRBV19 | . | . | CASSAASPDTQYF | TGTGCCAGTAGTGCGGCTAGTCCAGATACGCAGTATTTT
TRBJ1-6 | TRBV24-1 | . | . | CATIEGGANNSPLHF | TGTGCCACCATTGAGGGAGGAGCTAACAATTCACCCCTCCACTTT
TRBJ2-1 | TRBV2 | TRBD1 | few | CASSDRGREQFF | TGTGCCAGCAGTGACAGGGGGCGTGAGCAGTTCTTC